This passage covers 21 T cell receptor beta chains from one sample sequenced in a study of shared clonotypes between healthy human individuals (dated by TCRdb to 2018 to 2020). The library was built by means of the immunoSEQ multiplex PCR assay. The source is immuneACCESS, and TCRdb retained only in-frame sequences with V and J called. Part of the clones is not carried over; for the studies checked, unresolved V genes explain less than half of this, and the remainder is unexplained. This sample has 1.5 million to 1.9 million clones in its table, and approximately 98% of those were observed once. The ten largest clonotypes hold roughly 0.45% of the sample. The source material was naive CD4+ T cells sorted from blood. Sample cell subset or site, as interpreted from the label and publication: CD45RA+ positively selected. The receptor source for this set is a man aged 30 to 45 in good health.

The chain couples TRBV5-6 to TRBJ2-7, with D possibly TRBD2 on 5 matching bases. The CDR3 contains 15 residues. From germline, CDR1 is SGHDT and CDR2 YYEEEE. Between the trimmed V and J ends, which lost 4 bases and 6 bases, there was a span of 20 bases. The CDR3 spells CASSAEGWGTIEQYF. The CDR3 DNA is TGTGCCAGCAGCGCTGAGGGTTGGGGAACTATCGAGCAGTACTTC.

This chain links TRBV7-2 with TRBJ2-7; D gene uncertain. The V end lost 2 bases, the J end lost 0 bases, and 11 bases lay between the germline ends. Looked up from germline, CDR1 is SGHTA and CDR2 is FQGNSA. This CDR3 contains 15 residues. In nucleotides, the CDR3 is TGTGCCAGCAGCTTATGGGCGACTCCCTCCTACGAGCAGTACTTC. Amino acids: CASSLWATPSYEQYF.

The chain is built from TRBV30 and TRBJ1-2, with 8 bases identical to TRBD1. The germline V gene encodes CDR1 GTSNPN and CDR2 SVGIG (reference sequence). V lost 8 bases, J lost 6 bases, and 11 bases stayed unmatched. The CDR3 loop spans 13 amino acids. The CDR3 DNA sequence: TGTGCCGCGCCGGAGACAGGGGTAGATGGCTACACCTTC. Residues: CAAPETGVDGYTF. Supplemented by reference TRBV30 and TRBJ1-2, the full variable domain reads SQTIHQWPATLVQPVGSPLSLECTVEGTSNPNLYWYRQAAGRGLQLLFYSVGIGQISSEVPQNLSASRPQDRQFILSSKKLLLSDSGFYLCAAPETGVDGYTFGSGTRLTVV.

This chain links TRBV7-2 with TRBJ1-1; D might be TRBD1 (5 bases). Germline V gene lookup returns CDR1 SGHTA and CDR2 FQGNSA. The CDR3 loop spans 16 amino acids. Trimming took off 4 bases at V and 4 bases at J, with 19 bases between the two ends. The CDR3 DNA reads TGTGCCAGCAGCTCGTTACCGGCGAGAGGGGCCACTGAAGCTTTCTTT. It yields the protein CASSSLPARGATEAFF.

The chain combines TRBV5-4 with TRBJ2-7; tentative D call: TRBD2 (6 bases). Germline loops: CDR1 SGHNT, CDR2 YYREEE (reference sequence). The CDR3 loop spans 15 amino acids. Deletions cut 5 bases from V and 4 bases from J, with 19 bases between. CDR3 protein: CASRSGRGTRYEQYF. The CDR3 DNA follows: TGTGCCAGCAGATCTGGGCGCGGGACTCGGTACGAGCAGTACTTC.

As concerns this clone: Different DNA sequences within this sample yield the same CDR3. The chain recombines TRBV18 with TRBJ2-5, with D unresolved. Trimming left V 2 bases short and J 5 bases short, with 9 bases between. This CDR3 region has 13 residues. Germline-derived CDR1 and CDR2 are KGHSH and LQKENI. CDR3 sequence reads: CASSPGGEETQYF. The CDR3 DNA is TGTGCCAGCTCACCAGGCGGTGAGGAGACCCAGTACTTC.

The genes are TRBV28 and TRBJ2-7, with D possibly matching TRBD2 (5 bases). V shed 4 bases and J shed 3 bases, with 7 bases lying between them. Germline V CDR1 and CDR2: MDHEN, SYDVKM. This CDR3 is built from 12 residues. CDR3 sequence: CASSWEFYEQYF. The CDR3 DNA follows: TGTGCCAGCAGTTGGGAGTTCTACGAGCAGTACTTC.

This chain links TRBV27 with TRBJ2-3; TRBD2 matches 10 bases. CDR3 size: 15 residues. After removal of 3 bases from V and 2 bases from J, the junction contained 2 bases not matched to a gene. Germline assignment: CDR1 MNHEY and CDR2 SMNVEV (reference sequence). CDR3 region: CASSFSGRTTDTQYF. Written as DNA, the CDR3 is TGTGCCAGCAGTTTTAGCGGGAGGACCACAGATACGCAGTATTTT.

CDR3 coding DNA: TGTGCCTGGAGTGGGCTTTCCTACAATGAGCAGTTCTTC. Protein: CAWSGLSYNEQFF. The rearrangement uses TRBV30 and TRBJ2-1, with D unresolved. The CDR3 is 13 residues long. CDR1 GTSNPN and CDR2 SVGIG come from the germline V gene (reference sequence). V gave up 1 base and J gave up 1 base, with 5 bases separating them.

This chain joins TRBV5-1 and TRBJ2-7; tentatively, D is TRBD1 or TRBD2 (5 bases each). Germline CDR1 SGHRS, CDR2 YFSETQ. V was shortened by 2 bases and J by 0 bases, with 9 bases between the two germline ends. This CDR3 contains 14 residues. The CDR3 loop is CASSFFGGSYEQYF. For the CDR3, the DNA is TGCGCCAGCAGCTTTTTTGGGGGCTCCTACGAGCAGTACTTC.

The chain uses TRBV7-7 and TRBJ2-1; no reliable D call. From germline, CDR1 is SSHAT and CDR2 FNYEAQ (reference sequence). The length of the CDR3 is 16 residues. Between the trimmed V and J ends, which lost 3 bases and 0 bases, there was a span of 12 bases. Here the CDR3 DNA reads TGTGCCAGCAGCTTTGGTATCCGTAGCTCCTACAATGAGCAGTTCTTC. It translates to CASSFGIRSSYNEQFF.

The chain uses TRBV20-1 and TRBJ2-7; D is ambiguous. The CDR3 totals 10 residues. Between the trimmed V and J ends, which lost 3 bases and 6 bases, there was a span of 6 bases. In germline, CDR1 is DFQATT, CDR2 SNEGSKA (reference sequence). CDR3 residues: CSASLIEQYF. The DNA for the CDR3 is TGCAGTGCTAGCTTAATCGAGCAGTACTTC.

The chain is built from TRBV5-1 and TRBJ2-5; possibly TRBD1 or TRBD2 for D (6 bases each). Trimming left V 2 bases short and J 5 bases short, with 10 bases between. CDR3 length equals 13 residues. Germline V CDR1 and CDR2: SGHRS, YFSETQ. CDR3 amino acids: CASSFEGGETQYF. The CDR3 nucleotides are TGCGCCAGCAGCTTTGAAGGGGGGGAGACCCAGTACTTC.

CDR3 DNA: TGTGCCAGCAGTGAAGCCTCACTAGCGGGAGTAGGCGAGCAGTTCTTC. It specifies CASSEASLAGVGEQFF. The V call is TRBV6-1, the J call TRBJ2-1; 11 bases match TRBD2. J gave up 10 bases and V 0 bases, and 8 bases lay outside the gene matches. The CDR3 extends over 16 amino acids. CDR1 MNHNS and CDR2 SASEGT come from the germline V gene.

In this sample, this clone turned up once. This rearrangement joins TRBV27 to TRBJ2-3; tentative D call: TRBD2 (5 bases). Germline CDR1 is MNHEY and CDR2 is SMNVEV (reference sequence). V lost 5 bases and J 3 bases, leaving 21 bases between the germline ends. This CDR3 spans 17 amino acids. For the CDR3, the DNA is TGTGCCAGCAGTCGCAAGCCCCCGGGGAGAGGTACAGATACGCAGTATTTT. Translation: CASSRKPPGRGTDTQYF.

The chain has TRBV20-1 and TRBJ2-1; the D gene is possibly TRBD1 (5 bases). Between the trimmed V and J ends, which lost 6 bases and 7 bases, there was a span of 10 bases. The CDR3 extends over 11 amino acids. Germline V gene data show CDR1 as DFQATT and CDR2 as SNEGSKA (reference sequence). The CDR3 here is CSAGRANEQFF. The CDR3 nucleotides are TGCAGTGCGGGCAGGGCGAATGAGCAGTTCTTC.

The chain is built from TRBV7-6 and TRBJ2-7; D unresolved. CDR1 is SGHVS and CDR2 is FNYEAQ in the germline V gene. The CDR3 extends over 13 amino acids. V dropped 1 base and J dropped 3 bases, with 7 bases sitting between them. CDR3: CASSLGRNYEQYF. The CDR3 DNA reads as TGTGCCAGCAGCTTAGGCCGAAACTACGAGCAGTACTTC.

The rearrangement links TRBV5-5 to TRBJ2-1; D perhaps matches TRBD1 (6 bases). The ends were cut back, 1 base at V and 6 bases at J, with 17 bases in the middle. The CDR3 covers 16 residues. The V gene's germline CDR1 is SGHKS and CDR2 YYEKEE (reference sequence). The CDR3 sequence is CASSLSWTDKFNEQFF. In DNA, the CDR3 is TGTGCCAGCAGCTTGTCCTGGACAGACAAATTCAATGAGCAGTTCTTC.

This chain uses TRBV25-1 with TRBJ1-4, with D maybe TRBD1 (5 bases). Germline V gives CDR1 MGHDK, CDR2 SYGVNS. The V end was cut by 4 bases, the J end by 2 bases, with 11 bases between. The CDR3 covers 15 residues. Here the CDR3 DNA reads TGTGCCAGCAGTGTATTGACAGCCACTAATGAAAAACTGTTTTTT. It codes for CASSVLTATNEKLFF.

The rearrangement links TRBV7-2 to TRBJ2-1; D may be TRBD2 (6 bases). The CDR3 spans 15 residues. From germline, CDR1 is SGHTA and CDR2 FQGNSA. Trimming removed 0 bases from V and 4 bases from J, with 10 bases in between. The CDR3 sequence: CASSLAGGIYNEQFF. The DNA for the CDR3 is TGTGCCAGCAGCTTAGCTGGGGGGATTTACAATGAGCAGTTCTTC.

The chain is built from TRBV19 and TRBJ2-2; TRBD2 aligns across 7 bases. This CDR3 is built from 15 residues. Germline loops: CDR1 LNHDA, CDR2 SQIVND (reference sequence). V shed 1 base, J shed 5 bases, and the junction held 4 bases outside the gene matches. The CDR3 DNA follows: TGTGCCAGTAGTATAGTAACGGGGGGTACCGGGGAGCTGTTTTTT. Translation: CASSIVTGGTGELFF.